Listed below are T cell receptor beta chains from one sample, sequenced in a study of OX40 agonist ivuxolimab in advanced cancers. TCRdb's copy holds only in-frame clones and misses some; the assay was immunoSEQ multiplex PCR. Among tens of thousands of clones listed, about 88% were seen once. The sequenced sample was CD4+ or CD8+ T cells sorted from blood, obtained in a trial of the OX40 agonist ivuxolimab. These receptors all come from an adult with an advanced solid tumor such as melanoma, head and neck, liver or kidney cancer. The CDR3 runs from the conserved cysteine through the conserved F or W. D genes are given only for firm matches. For some rows the clone size is stated as once, few or many, or as a class when expanded; others skip it.

CDR3: CASSFVASGTEAFF
DNA: TGCGCCAGCAGCTTTGTGGCGTCAGGGACTGAAGCTTTCTTT
V: TRBV5-1
J: TRBJ1-1
D: -
size: -

CDR3: CASSPRTSGGRQETQYF
DNA: TGTGCCAGCAGCCCACGGACTAGCGGGGGCCGCCAAGAGACCCAGTACTTC
V: TRBV5-4
J: TRBJ2-5
D: TRBD2
size: -

CDR3: CASRDGLAGANEQFF
DNA: TGTGCCAGCAGGGACGGGCTAGCGGGGGCCAATGAGCAGTTCTTC
V: TRBV2
J: TRBJ2-1
D: TRBD2
size: -

CDR3: CATSRVPGGSYGYTF
DNA: TGTGCCACCAGCAGAGTTCCAGGGGGCAGCTATGGCTACACCTTC
V: TRBV15
J: TRBJ1-2
D: TRBD1
size: -

CDR3: CASSLAGRGGRNEQYF
DNA: TGTGCCAGCAGCTTAGCGGGCCGGGGGGGCCGTAACGAGCAGTACTTC
V: TRBV11-2
J: TRBJ2-7
D: TRBD2
size: -

CDR3: CSALVRGQYF
DNA: TGCAGTGCTCTCGTCAGGGGCCAGTACTTC
V: TRBV20-1
J: TRBJ2-5
D: -
size: medium-sized

CDR3: CASSFGGGSQETQYF
DNA: TGTGCCAGCAGCTTCGGCGGGGGGTCGCAAGAGACCCAGTACTTC
V: TRBV5-4
J: TRBJ2-5
D: TRBD2
size: -

CDR3: CASSLEGRNTEAFF
DNA: TGCGCCAGCAGCTTGGAAGGCAGAAACACTGAAGCTTTCTTT
V: TRBV5-1
J: TRBJ1-1
D: -
size: -

CDR3: CATLKGLASGELFF
DNA: TGCGCCACCCTAAAGGGACTAGCCTCCGGGGAGCTGTTTTTT
V: TRBV10-2
J: TRBJ2-2
D: TRBD2
size: -

CDR3: CASSLDGDTEAFF
DNA: TGCGCCAGCAGCTTGGACGGTGACACTGAAGCTTTCTTT
V: TRBV4-3
J: TRBJ1-1
D: -
size: -

CDR3: CASSDSRDRGEKLFF
DNA: TGTGCCAGCTCTGACAGCCGGGACAGAGGTGAAAAACTGTTTTTT
V: TRBV18
J: TRBJ1-4
D: TRBD1
size: -

CDR3: CSVLAKRTGELFF
DNA: TGCAGCGTTCTAGCGAAGAGGACCGGGGAGCTGTTTTTT
V: TRBV29-1
J: TRBJ2-2
D: -
size: -

CDR3: CASSQHSINEKLFF
DNA: TGTGCCAGCAGCCAACATAGCATAAATGAAAAACTGTTTTTT
V: TRBV5-6
J: TRBJ1-4
D: -
size: -

CDR3: CASSLASGRRDEQFF
DNA: TGTGCCAGCAGCTTAGCTAGCGGGAGACGCGATGAGCAGTTCTTC
V: TRBV7-2
J: TRBJ2-1
D: TRBD2
size: -

CDR3: CASSLGRRVGTGELFF
DNA: TGTGCCAGCAGCTTGGGCCGACGAGTGGGCACCGGGGAGCTGTTTTTT
V: TRBV5-6
J: TRBJ2-2
D: -
size: -

CDR3: CASSPQALAGSYEQYF
DNA: TGCGCCAGCAGCCCTCAGGCGCTAGCGGGGAGCTACGAGCAGTACTTC
V: TRBV5-1
J: TRBJ2-7
D: TRBD2
size: few

CDR3: CASSPTSADTQYF
DNA: TGTGCCAGCAGCCCCACCTCCGCAGATACGCAGTATTTT
V: TRBV5-6
J: TRBJ2-3
D: -
size: -

CDR3: CASSDDPRSEKLFF
DNA: TGTGCCAGCAGTGACGACCCTCGGAGTGAAAAACTGTTTTTT
V: TRBV2
J: TRBJ1-4
D: -
size: -

CDR3: CASSLAYGANVLTF
DNA: TGTGCCAGCAGCTTAGCATATGGGGCCAACGTCCTGACTTTC
V: TRBV7-2
J: TRBJ2-6
D: -
size: -

CDR3: CASSFKGGTGLDTEAFF
DNA: TGTGCCAGCAGCTTCAAGGGTGGGACAGGGCTTGACACTGAAGCTTTCTTT
V: TRBV11-2
J: TRBJ1-1
D: TRBD1
size: -

CDR3: CASSYSHNTEAFF
DNA: TGTGCCAGCAGTTACTCCCACAACACTGAAGCTTTCTTT
V: TRBV6-6
J: TRBJ1-1
D: -
size: -

CDR3: CASSQDTISSYNEQFF
DNA: TGCGCCAGCAGCCAAGATACGATAAGCTCCTACAATGAGCAGTTCTTC
V: TRBV4-3
J: TRBJ2-1
D: -
size: few

CDR3: CASRTGLDGELFF
DNA: TGTGCCAGTCGGACAGGGCTGGACGGGGAGCTGTTTTTT
V: TRBV7-9
J: TRBJ2-2
D: TRBD1
size: -

CDR3: CASSKEARLTQYYEQYF
DNA: TGTGCCAGCAGCAAAGAGGCGCGTCTCACCCAATACTACGAGCAGTACTTC
V: TRBV21-1
J: TRBJ2-7
D: -
size: -

CDR3: CASSPRLAGDAGELFF
DNA: TGTGCCAGCTCACCAAGGCTAGCGGGGGATGCCGGGGAGCTGTTTTTT
V: TRBV18
J: TRBJ2-2
D: TRBD2
size: -

CDR3: CASSKMYATGELFF
DNA: TGTGCCAGCTCCAAGATGTATGCCACCGGGGAGCTGTTTTTT
V: TRBV7-9
J: TRBJ2-2
D: -
size: -

CDR3: CASRPGFTDTQYF
DNA: TGTGCCAGCAGGCCCGGGTTCACAGATACGCAGTATTTT
V: TRBV5-4
J: TRBJ2-3
D: -
size: once

CDR3: CASGPTGGGSNQPQHF
DNA: TGTGCCAGCGGACCGACAGGGGGCGGGAGCAATCAGCCCCAGCATTTT
V: TRBV6-6
J: TRBJ1-5
D: TRBD1
size: once

CDR3: CASSSRGQGFVGELFF
DNA: TGTGCCAGCAGCTCAAGGGGACAGGGGTTTGTCGGGGAGCTGTTTTTT
V: TRBV7-6
J: TRBJ2-2
D: TRBD1
size: once

CDR3: CASSSGLPQGSPLHF
DNA: TGCGCCAGCAGCTCGGGACTCCCGCAGGGATCACCCCTCCACTTT
V: TRBV5-1
J: TRBJ1-6
D: -
size: few

CDR3: CASSEGATPRRAKNIQYF
DNA: TGTGCCAGCAGTGAAGGGGCTACTCCCCGGAGGGCCAAAAACATTCAGTACTTC
V: TRBV6-1
J: TRBJ2-4
D: -
size: -

CDR3: CAIMGSGRADTQYF
DNA: TGTGCCATCATGGGTAGCGGGAGGGCAGATACGCAGTATTTT
V: TRBV10-3
J: TRBJ2-3
D: TRBD2
size: -

CDR3: CSVDTGTSTDTQYF
DNA: TGCAGCGTTGATACGGGAACTAGCACAGATACGCAGTATTTT
V: TRBV29-1
J: TRBJ2-3
D: -
size: -

CDR3: CASSQQGPNRELFF
DNA: TGTGCCAGCAGTCAACAGGGGCCCAACAGGGAGCTGTTTTTT
V: TRBV2
J: TRBJ2-2
D: TRBD1
size: -

CDR3: CASSPGGGITEKLFF
DNA: TGTGCCAGCAGTCCAGGGGGGGGGATCACTGAAAAACTGTTTTTT
V: TRBV6-1
J: TRBJ1-4
D: TRBD1
size: -

CDR3: CASSTGGWSSGNTIYF
DNA: TGTGCCAGCTCTACTGGGGGATGGAGCTCTGGAAACACCATATATTTT
V: TRBV4-2
J: TRBJ1-3
D: -
size: -

CDR3: CASSYSTLLNTEAFF
DNA: TGTGCCAGCAGTTATTCCACCTTACTTAACACTGAAGCTTTCTTT
V: TRBV6-5
J: TRBJ1-1
D: -
size: -

CDR3: CASSPTGLSNQPQHF
DNA: TGTGCCAGTAGTCCGACAGGCCTTAGCAATCAGCCCCAGCATTTT
V: TRBV19
J: TRBJ1-5
D: -
size: -

CDR3: CASSQGIFYGYTF
DNA: TGTGCCAGCAGCCAAGGGATTTTCTATGGCTACACCTTC
V: TRBV14
J: TRBJ1-2
D: -
size: -

CDR3: CASSPLGGNQEKLFF
DNA: TGTGCCAGCAGCCCTCTGGGGGGCAATCAAGAAAAACTGTTTTTT
V: TRBV5-6
J: TRBJ1-4
D: -
size: -

CDR3: CASSHENEQFF
DNA: TGTGCCAGCAGCCATGAAAATGAGCAGTTCTTC
V: TRBV5-6
J: TRBJ2-1
D: -
size: -

CDR3: CASSEGRDGVKLFF
DNA: TGTGCCAGCAGTGAAGGTCGCGATGGGGTTAAACTGTTTTTT
V: TRBV2
J: TRBJ1-4
D: -
size: -

CDR3: CASSLRTGTYEQYF
DNA: TGTGCCAGCAGCTTGAGGACAGGCACCTACGAGCAGTACTTC
V: TRBV5-4
J: TRBJ2-7
D: TRBD1
size: -

CDR3: CASRADLNTEAFF
DNA: TGTGCCAGCAGAGCAGACCTGAACACTGAGGCTTTCTTT
V: TRBV6-1
J: TRBJ1-1
D: -
size: once

CDR3: CASSPPDTPNTEAFF
DNA: TGTGCCAGCTCACCACCTGACACCCCGAACACTGAAGCTTTCTTT
V: TRBV18
J: TRBJ1-1
D: -
size: -

CDR3: CASSRSGSYEQYF
DNA: TGTGCCAGCTCGCGTTCAGGCTCCTACGAGCAGTACTTC
V: TRBV18
J: TRBJ2-7
D: -
size: few